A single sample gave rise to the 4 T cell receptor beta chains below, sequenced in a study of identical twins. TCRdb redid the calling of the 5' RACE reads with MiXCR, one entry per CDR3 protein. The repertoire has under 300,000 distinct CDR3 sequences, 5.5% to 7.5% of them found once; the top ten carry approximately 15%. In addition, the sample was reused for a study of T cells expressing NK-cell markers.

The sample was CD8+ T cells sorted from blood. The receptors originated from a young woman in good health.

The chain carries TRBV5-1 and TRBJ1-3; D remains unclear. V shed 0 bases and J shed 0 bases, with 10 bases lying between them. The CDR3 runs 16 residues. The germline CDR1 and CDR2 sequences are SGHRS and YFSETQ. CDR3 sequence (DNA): TGCGCCAGCAGCTTGGTTGGGGATCTCTCTGGAAACACCATATATTTT. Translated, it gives CASSLVGDLSGNTIYF. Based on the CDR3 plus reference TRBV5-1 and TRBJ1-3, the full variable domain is KAGVTQTPRYLIKTRGQQVTLSCSPISGHRSVSWYQQTPGQGLQFLFEYFSETQRNKGNFPGRFSGRQFSNSRSEMNVSTLELGDSALYLCASSLVGDLSGNTIYFGEGSWLTVV.

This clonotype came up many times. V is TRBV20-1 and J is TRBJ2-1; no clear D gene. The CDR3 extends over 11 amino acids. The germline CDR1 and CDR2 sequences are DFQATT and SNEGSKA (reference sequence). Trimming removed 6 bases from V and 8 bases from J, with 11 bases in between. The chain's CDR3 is CSAQAIYEQFF. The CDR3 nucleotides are TGCAGTGCCCAGGCCATTTATGAGCAGTTCTTC.

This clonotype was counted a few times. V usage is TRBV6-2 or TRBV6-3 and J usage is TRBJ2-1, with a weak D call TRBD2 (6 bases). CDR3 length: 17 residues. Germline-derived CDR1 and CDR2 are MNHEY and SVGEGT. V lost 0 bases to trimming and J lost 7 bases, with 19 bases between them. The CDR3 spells CASSYSRGTWGVNEQFF. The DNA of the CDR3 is TGTGCCAGCAGTTACTCGAGAGGGACCTGGGGGGTAAATGAGCAGTTCTTC.

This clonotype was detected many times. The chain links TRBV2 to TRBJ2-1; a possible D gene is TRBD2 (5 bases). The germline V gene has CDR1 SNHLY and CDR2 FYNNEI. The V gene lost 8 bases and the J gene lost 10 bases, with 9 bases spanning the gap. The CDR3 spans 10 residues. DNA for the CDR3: TGTGCCAGCGGAGGTAGCGAGCAGTTCTTC. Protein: CASGGSEQFF.